Listed here are 22 T cell receptor beta chains from one sample, sequenced in a study of chemoradiotherapy in HPV16-positive cancers. The protocol was immunoSEQ multiplex PCR, while the TCRdb copy is restricted to in-frame clones and leaves out a portion. The top ten clones hold approximately 2.7% of a sample with tens of thousands of clones, 94% of them seen once. This material was obtained from a patient who underwent chemoradiotherapy. These receptors were taken from a human donor with HPV-associated anogenital cancer.

The chain links TRBV19 to TRBJ1-1; D not resolved. Germline loops: CDR1 LNHDA, CDR2 SQIVND (reference sequence). With 5 bases removed from V and 5 bases from J, the gap between germline ends came to 12 bases. The CDR3 loop spans 13 amino acids. CDR3 loop: CASSSSGGTEAFF. The CDR3 DNA sequence: TGTGCCAGTAGTTCTTCGGGAGGGACTGAAGCTTTCTTT.

The V gene is TRBV2, the J gene TRBJ1-2; weak D call: TRBD1 (5 bases). Germline V gene sequence: CDR1 SNHLY, CDR2 FYNNEI. V was pared by 6 bases and J by 4 bases, with 15 bases between. This CDR3 region has 14 residues. CDR3 sequence: CASSEQGNRYGYTF. In nucleotides, the CDR3 is TGTGCCAGCAGCGAGCAGGGTAATCGCTATGGCTACACCTTC.

This chain uses TRBV4-1 with TRBJ2-7, with D tentatively TRBD1 (6 bases). Trimming left V 2 bases short and J 6 bases short, with 17 bases between. Germline-derived CDR1 and CDR2 are MGHRA and YSYEKL. CDR3 length: 15 residues. CDR3 amino acids: CASSQLQGMVREQYF. The CDR3 nucleotides read TGCGCCAGCAGCCAATTGCAGGGGATGGTTCGCGAGCAGTACTTC.

The rearrangement uses TRBV10-3 and TRBJ2-1, with D tentatively TRBD1 (5 bases). The germline V gene has CDR1 ENHRY and CDR2 SYGVKD. The CDR3 sequence is 11 residues long. The V gene lost 6 bases and the J gene lost 7 bases, with 7 bases spanning the gap. CDR3 coding DNA: TGTGCCATCAGCAGGGAAAATGAGCAGTTCTTC. This encodes CAISRENEQFF.

The chain links TRBV7-3 to TRBJ2-3, with D possibly TRBD2 on 7 matching bases. The CDR3 length is 15 residues. Germline V lookup: CDR1 SGHTA, CDR2 FQGTGA. The V gene lost 4 bases and the J gene lost 4 bases, with 15 bases spanning the gap. The CDR3 loop is CASSSRRGAADTQYF. The CDR3 DNA is TGTGCCAGCAGCTCACGCCGGGGGGCGGCAGATACGCAGTATTTT.

This clone was recorded once. The gene calls are TRBV19 and TRBJ2-5, with 9 bases matching TRBD2. This CDR3 has 16 residues. Losses at the gene ends were 3 bases for V and 4 bases for J; bases not matched to a gene: 9. The germline V gene encodes CDR1 LNHDA and CDR2 SQIVND (reference sequence). The CDR3 coding sequence is TGTGCCAGTAGTATCTGGCGGGAGGGCCGGCGAGAGACCCAGTACTTC. Protein: CASSIWREGRRETQYF.

The V and J genes are TRBV2 and TRBJ1-5; weak D call: TRBD1 (5 bases). Germline loops: CDR1 SNHLY, CDR2 FYNNEI. The CDR3 length is 15 residues. The V gene lost 2 bases and the J gene lost 0 bases, with 8 bases spanning the gap. This chain's CDR3 is CASSEPGPSNQPQHF. CDR3 coding DNA: TGTGCCAGCAGTGAACCGGGGCCTAGCAATCAGCCCCAGCATTTT.

The chain is built from TRBV28 and TRBJ1-1; D unresolved. CDR1 is MDHEN and CDR2 is SYDVKM in the germline V gene. The CDR3 contains 14 residues. V was cut by 6 bases and J by 1 base, with 12 bases left in between. The CDR3, as DNA: TGTGCCAGCAGACTTGCGCAAGGGAACACTGAAGCTTTCTTT. This gives the protein CASRLAQGNTEAFF.

V gene TRBV27 combines with J gene TRBJ2-7; D is possibly TRBD2 (7 bases). V dropped 2 bases and J dropped 6 bases, with 17 bases sitting between them. The CDR3 has 15 amino acids. Germline CDR1 reads MNHEY; CDR2 reads SMNVEV (reference sequence). The CDR3 loop reads CASSLRGVQGAEQYF. The DNA of the CDR3 is TGTGCCAGCAGTTTACGGGGGGTACAGGGCGCCGAGCAGTACTTC.

The chain uses TRBV14 and TRBJ1-2; D call uncertain. V was shortened by 1 base and J by 9 bases, with 12 bases between the two germline ends. In germline, CDR1 is SGHDN, CDR2 FVKESK. The CDR3 extends over 13 amino acids. The CDR3 sequence is CASSQGGSARYTF. The CDR3 coding sequence is TGTGCCAGCAGCCAAGGAGGGAGTGCTCGCTACACCTTC.

This clone was counted once. The rearrangement joins TRBV5-4 to TRBJ1-2; a possible D gene is TRBD1 (6 bases). CDR3 length: 16 amino acids. Germline CDR1 reads SGHNT; CDR2 reads YYREEE (reference sequence). V shed 0 bases and J shed 2 bases, with 14 bases lying between them. The CDR3 DNA sequence: TGTGCCAGCAGCTTGGCCGCTAGTGGACAGAACTATGGCTACACCTTC. Amino acids: CASSLAASGQNYGYTF.

V and J are TRBV6-1 and TRBJ2-2; TRBD1 agrees at 7 bases. The CDR3 sequence is 13 residues long. The ends lost 8 bases at V and 4 bases at J; junction bases unmatched: 4. The germline V gene has CDR1 MNHNS and CDR2 SASEGT. The CDR3 loop is CASGQGVTGELFF. CDR3 bases: TGTGCCAGCGGCCAGGGGGTCACCGGGGAGCTGTTTTTT.

The CDR3 region has the DNA TGTGCCAGCAGCCCCCGGGCGGGACTAGCGGTTAGCACAGATACGCAGTATTTT. Protein: CASSPRAGLAVSTDTQYF. The chain recombines TRBV5-4 with TRBJ2-3, with 11 bases fitting TRBD2. The V and J ends lost 4 bases and 0 bases, in that order; junction bases with no gene match: 10. The CDR3 loop spans 18 amino acids. Germline V gene sequence: CDR1 SGHNT, CDR2 YYREEE (reference sequence).

V gene TRBV2 combines with J gene TRBJ1-5; 8 bases align to TRBD1. Germline lookup yields CDR1 SNHLY and CDR2 FYNNEI. J was trimmed by 4 bases and V by 6 bases; bases with no gene match: 5. The CDR3 length is 14 residues. CDR3 coding DNA: TGTGCCAGCAGCCTTCGACAGGGGAATCAGCCCCAGCATTTT. This sequence encodes CASSLRQGNQPQHF.

This chain joins TRBV30 and TRBJ1-5; perhaps TRBD1 as D (5 bases). The V gene's germline CDR1 is GTSNPN and CDR2 SVGIG (reference sequence). V was clipped by 1 base and J by 6 bases, with 16 bases between them. This CDR3 spans 15 amino acids. This CDR3 reads CAWSGGAAGTQPQHF. The DNA for the CDR3 is TGTGCCTGGAGTGGTGGGGCGGCAGGCACTCAGCCCCAGCATTTT.

The rearrangement links TRBV15 to TRBJ2-7; 10 nucleotides line up with TRBD2. With V trimmed by 1 base and J by 2 bases, 5 bases remained unmatched. Germline values: CDR1 LNHNV, CDR2 YYDKDF (reference sequence). The CDR3 has 16 residues. The CDR3 coding sequence is TGTGCCACCAGCAGAGGAAAAACTAGCGGGACCTACGAGCAGTACTTC. Translated, it gives CATSRGKTSGTYEQYF.

This clone was seen only a few times. The CDR3 sequence: CAWSLVNTEAFF. The CDR3 DNA reads TGTGCCTGGAGTCTCGTGAACACTGAAGCTTTCTTT. The chain combines TRBV30 with TRBJ1-1; D gene ambiguous. Germline CDR1 reads GTSNPN; CDR2 reads SVGIG (reference sequence). Deletions cut 2 bases from V and 0 bases from J, with 4 bases between. This CDR3 region has 12 residues.

The chain's CDR3 is CASSHQTGGGYGYTF. For the CDR3, the DNA is TGCGCCAGCAGCCATCAGACAGGTGGTGGCTATGGCTACACCTTC. This chain links TRBV4-3 with TRBJ1-2; possible D gene TRBD1, 6 bases. Germline loops: CDR1 LGHNA, CDR2 YSLEER. Trimming removed 3 bases at V and 4 bases at J, with 15 bases between. The CDR3 loop spans 15 amino acids.

This clone was seen only once. This chain links TRBV4-1 with TRBJ1-1; no clear D gene. Trimming shortened V by 1 base and J by 7 bases, and 4 bases separated the two germline ends. Germline V gives CDR1 MGHRA, CDR2 YSYEKL. The CDR3 spans 11 residues. The CDR3 is CASSQGVEAFF. The CDR3 coding sequence is TGCGCCAGCAGCCAAGGCGTTGAAGCTTTCTTT.

The chain recombines TRBV2 with TRBJ2-5; D not certain. Trimming shortened V by 4 bases and J by 3 bases, and 6 bases separated the two germline ends. The CDR3 totals 12 residues. Germline V gives CDR1 SNHLY, CDR2 FYNNEI. In DNA form, the CDR3 reads TGTGCCAGCAGTGTTGTGGAAGAGACCCAGTACTTC. This gives the protein CASSVVEETQYF.

This chain uses TRBV5-5 with TRBJ1-4; 10 bases are a match to TRBD1. Germline V gives CDR1 SGHKS, CDR2 YYEKEE (reference sequence). The CDR3 is 15 amino acids. V gave up 2 bases and J gave up 4 bases; unmatched junction bases: 2. CDR3 region: CASSFRTGGNEKLFF. The CDR3 DNA sequence: TGTGCCAGCAGCTTCCGGACAGGGGGTAATGAAAAACTGTTTTTT.

The V call is TRBV21-1, the J call TRBJ2-3; the table's D call, TRBD2, was not checked against the DNA. TRBV21-1 is a recognized pseudogene. CDR3 length equals 15 residues. CDR3 loop: CASSNGTSGTDTQYF. CDR3 coding DNA: TGTGCCAGCAGCAACGGGACTAGCGGCACAGATACGCAGTATTTT.